The present TCR beta chain was sequenced within a study of shared clonotypes between healthy human individuals. The overall study: Donors consisted of a couple of women and three men between 18 and 49. Overall study results and limits: There were few donors, and this limited the genetic and exposure-history diversity represented.

The data were produced by immunoSEQ multiplex PCR, yet TCRdb's version contains in-frame clones alone and is incomplete. The top ten clones hold roughly 0.13% of a sample with around 2.1 million clones, 90% to 97% of them seen once. To note about this clone: Its antigen is unidentified.

The length of the CDR3 is 14 residues. Germline values: CDR1 MNHNY, CDR2 SVGAGI (reference sequence). V gave up 7 bases and J gave up 0 bases; unmatched junction bases: 2. This TCR derives from a man younger than 35 in good health. Sequences were obtained from naive CD4+ T cells sorted from blood. Subset specified: CD45RA+ positively selected. The V call is TRBV6-6, the J call TRBJ1-5; TRBD1 agrees at 8 bases. DNA of the CDR3: TGTGCCAGCACGCAGGGGGCTAGCAATCAGCCCCAGCATTTT. Residues: CASTQGASNQPQHF.